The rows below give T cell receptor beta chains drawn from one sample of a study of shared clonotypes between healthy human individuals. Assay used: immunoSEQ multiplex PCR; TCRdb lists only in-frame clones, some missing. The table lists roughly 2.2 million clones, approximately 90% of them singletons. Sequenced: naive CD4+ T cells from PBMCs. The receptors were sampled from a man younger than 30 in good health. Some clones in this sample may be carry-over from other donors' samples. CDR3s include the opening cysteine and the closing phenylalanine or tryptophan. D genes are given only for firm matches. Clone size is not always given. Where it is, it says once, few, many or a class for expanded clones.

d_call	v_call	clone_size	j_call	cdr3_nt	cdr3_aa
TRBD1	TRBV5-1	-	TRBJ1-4	TGCGCCAGCAGCTTGCTACAGGGGGAAGAAAAACTGTTTTTT	CASSLLQGEEKLFF
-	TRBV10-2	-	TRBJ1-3	TGCGCCAGCAGTGAAATCCAGGGAAGTGGAAACACCATATATTTT	CASSEIQGSGNTIYF
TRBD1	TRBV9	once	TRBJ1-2	TGTGCCAGCAGCGTAGAATTCCGCGGACAGGGGAACTATGGCTACACCTTC	CASSVEFRGQGNYGYTF
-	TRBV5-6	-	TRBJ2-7	TGTGCCAGCAGCTTTTCAGGGGTTTTCTCCTACGAGCAGTACTTC	CASSFSGVFSYEQYF
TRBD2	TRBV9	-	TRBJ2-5	TGTGCCAGCAGCCCTGGGACTAGCGTACAAGAGACCCAGTACTTC	CASSPGTSVQETQYF
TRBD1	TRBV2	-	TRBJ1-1	TGTGCCAGCACGGAGACAGGGATGAACACTGAAGCTTTCTTT	CASTETGMNTEAFF
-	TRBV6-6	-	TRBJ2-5	TGTGCCAGCAGCACCCCTACGCGCATCGAGACCCAGTACTTC	CASSTPTRIETQYF
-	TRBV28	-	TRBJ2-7	TGTGCCAGCAGTTTAGACGGATACTACGAGCAGTACTTC	CASSLDGYYEQYF
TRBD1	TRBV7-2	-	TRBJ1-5	TGTGCCAGCAGCCCTACCCGGGGGGACAGGAATCAGCCCCAGCATTTT	CASSPTRGDRNQPQHF
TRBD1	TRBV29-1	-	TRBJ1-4	TGCAGCGTGGGGGACAGGGGGAATGAAAAACTGTTTTTT	CSVGDRGNEKLFF
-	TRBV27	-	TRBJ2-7	TGTGCCAGCAGTTTAAATTCAGGGAGCTCCTACGAGCAGTACTTC	CASSLNSGSSYEQYF
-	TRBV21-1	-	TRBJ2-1	TGTGCCAGCAGCAGGGGACTAGCGGGAGGAGGGGGTTTTTCGTACAATGAGCAGTTCTTC	CASSRGLAGGGGFSYNEQFF
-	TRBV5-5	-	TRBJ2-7	TGTGCCAGCAGCCCGACTCCCTACGAGCAGTACTTC	CASSPTPYEQYF
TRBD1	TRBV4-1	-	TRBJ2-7	TGCGCCAGCAGAAGACCGGGACAGAACTACGAGCAGTACTTC	CASRRPGQNYEQYF
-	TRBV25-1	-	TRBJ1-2	TGTGCCAGCAGTATTCCCGGGACTGGCCTCGAGGGCTACACCTTC	CASSIPGTGLEGYTF
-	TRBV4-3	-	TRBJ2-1	TGCGCCAGCAGCCAAGATTGGAGTTTTAATGAGCAGTTCTTC	CASSQDWSFNEQFF
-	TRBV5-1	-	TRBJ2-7	TGCGCCAGCAATCACGGAGGGTCCTACGAGCAGTACTTC	CASNHGGSYEQYF
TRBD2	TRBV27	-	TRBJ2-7	TGTGCCAGCAGTCCAGCTGGGCGGGAGTACGAGCAGTACTTC	CASSPAGREYEQYF
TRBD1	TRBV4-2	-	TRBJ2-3	TGTGCCAGCAGCCCCCGGACAGGGGGCAGGGGAGATACGCAGTATTTT	CASSPRTGGRGDTQYF
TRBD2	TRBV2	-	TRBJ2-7	TGTGCCAGCCGGACTAGCGGGGGGTACGAGCAGTACTTC	CASRTSGGYEQYF
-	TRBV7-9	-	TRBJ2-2	TGTGCCAGCAGCTTAAAGCTCGGCGACTTCCCAACCGGGGAGCTGTTTTTT	CASSLKLGDFPTGELFF
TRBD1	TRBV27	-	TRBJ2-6	TGTGCCAGCAGTTCCGGACAGGGCAGGATAGGGGCCAACGTCCTGACTTTC	CASSSGQGRIGANVLTF
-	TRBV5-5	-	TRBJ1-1	TGTGCCAGCAGTTTCAGCGGGGGGACTGAAGCTTTCTTT	CASSFSGGTEAFF
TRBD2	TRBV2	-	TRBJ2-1	TGTGCCACCCGATTAGCGGGAGGCTACAATGAGCAGTTCTTC	CATRLAGGYNEQFF
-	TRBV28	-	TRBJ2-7	TGTGCCAGCAGTTTAATGACCGGGATTGCCCACTACGAGCAGTACTTC	CASSLMTGIAHYEQYF
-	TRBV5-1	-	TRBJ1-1	TGCGCCAGCAGCGCCCGGGCCCCGATAAGAGCCACTGAAGCTTTCTTT	CASSARAPIRATEAFF
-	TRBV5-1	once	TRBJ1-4	TGCGCCAGCAGGAAGGGTACGGAAAATGAAAAACTGTTTTTT	CASRKGTENEKLFF
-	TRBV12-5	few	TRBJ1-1	TGTGCTAGTGCCTCGGGGGGCCTCATGAACACTGAAGCTTTCTTT	CASASGGLMNTEAFF
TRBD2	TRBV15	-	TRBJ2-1	TGTGCCACCAGGTCGGGACTAGCGACCAATGAGCAGTTCTTC	CATRSGLATNEQFF